This TCR beta chain was sequenced in a study of PD-L1 blockade in urothelial cancer. A note on this clone: Other nucleotide sequences from this sample produce the same CDR3.

Some clones are missing from TCRdb's copy, which holds only in-frame ones; the method was immunoSEQ multiplex PCR. The sample shows about 82,000 clones, 90% of them seen only once. The sample consisted of PBMCs, taken around atezolizumab (anti-PD-L1) treatment. This sequence originates from a man in his 60s with urothelial cancer.

The CDR3 nucleotides are TGCGCCAGTAGGGACAGAACAGATACGCAGTATTTT. This encodes CASRDRTDTQYF. This chain joins TRBV10-2 and TRBJ2-3; 7 bases map to TRBD1. Germline V lookup: CDR1 WSHSY, CDR2 SAAADI. The trim removed 9 bases at V and 3 bases at J, leaving 3 bases unmatched. The CDR3 runs to 12 residues.